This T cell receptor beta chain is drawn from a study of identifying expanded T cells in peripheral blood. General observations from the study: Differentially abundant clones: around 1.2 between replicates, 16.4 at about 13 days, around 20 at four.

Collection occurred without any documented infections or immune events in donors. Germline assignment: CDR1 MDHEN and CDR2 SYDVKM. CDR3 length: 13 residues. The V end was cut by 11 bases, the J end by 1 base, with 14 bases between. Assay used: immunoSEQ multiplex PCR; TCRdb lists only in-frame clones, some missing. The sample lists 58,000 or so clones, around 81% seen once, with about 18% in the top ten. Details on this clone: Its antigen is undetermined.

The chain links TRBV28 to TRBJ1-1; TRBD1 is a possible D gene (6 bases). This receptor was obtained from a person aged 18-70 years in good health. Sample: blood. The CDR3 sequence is CAGTKTGNTEAFF. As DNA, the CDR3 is TGTGCCGGGACTAAGACAGGGAACACTGAAGCTTTCTTT.